Presented here are 15 T cell receptor beta chains from one specimen sequenced in a study of blood T cells in healthy people across ages. Primed by a sample-barcoded 5' primer and a J-beta primer mix, a second PCR proceeded for about 7 to 11 cycles. One entry per CDR3 protein, called by TCRdb with MiXCR from the 5' RACE reads. Of roughly 700,000 distinct CDR3 sequences listed, over 45% are singletons. Sequencing input: blood. Source of these receptors: a woman aged 55-69 years in good health.

The V and J genes are TRBV6-2 or TRBV6-3 and TRBJ2-7; 11 bases match TRBD2. The CDR3 runs to 17 residues. V was pared by 2 bases and J by 0 bases, with 6 bases of the junction left unmatched. Per germline, CDR1 MNHEY and CDR2 SVGEGT. The CDR3 nucleotides read TGTGCCAGCAGTTACACAGCTAGCGGGGGGATCTCCTACGAGCAGTACTTC. This sequence encodes CASSYTASGGISYEQYF.

The V and J genes are TRBV6-2 or TRBV6-3 and TRBJ2-1, with 8 bases that match TRBD1. J was trimmed by 7 bases and V by 5 bases; bases with no gene match: 7. CDR1 is MNHEY and CDR2 is SVGEGT in the germline V gene. CDR3 length equals 14 residues. CDR3 loop: CASSTGQGRNEQFF. In nucleotides, the CDR3 is TGTGCCAGCAGTACCGGACAGGGACGGAATGAGCAGTTCTTC.

The chain employs TRBV13 and TRBJ2-2, with 8 bases matching TRBD1. CDR1 PRHDT and CDR2 FYEKMQ come from the germline V gene (reference sequence). CDR3 length: 15 residues. V lost 6 bases, J lost 5 bases, and 8 bases stayed unmatched. The CDR3 protein is CASSRTGRDTGELFF. In DNA, the CDR3 is TGTGCCAGCAGTCGGACAGGGAGAGATACCGGGGAGCTGTTTTTT.

This clonotype was counted a few times. The V call is TRBV7-6, the J call TRBJ2-7, with 10 bases identical to TRBD1. Germline CDR1 and CDR2: SGHVS and FNYEAQ. V lost 5 bases to trimming and J lost 5 bases; unmatched junction nucleotides: 9. The CDR3 covers 15 residues. The DNA for the CDR3 is TGTGCCAGCAGCCCCGGGACAGGGGTATTCCACGAGCAGTACTTC. Translated, it gives CASSPGTGVFHEQYF.

This clonotype has at least ten counts. This rearrangement joins TRBV4-1 to TRBJ2-7; D may be TRBD1 or TRBD2 (5 bases each). V was pared by 4 bases and J by 3 bases, with 16 bases between. The germline CDR1 and CDR2 sequences are MGHRA and YSYEKL. CDR3 length equals 15 residues. CDR3 nucleotides: TGCGCCAGCAGCCCCCTAGGGGAGTCAGGCTACGAGCAGTACTTC. It translates to CASSPLGESGYEQYF.

Comments on this clonotype: This may come from a read error, since a much larger clone is one base off. V and J are TRBV10-3 and TRBJ2-1; 12 bases agree with TRBD2. There are 14 residues in the CDR3. Germline values: CDR1 ENHRY, CDR2 SYGVKD. CDR3 protein: CATSLAGGDRKQFF. As DNA, the CDR3 is TGTGCCACCAGTCTAGCGGGAGGGGATAGAAAGCAGTTCTTC.

This sequence joins TRBV6-2 or TRBV6-3 and TRBJ2-7; tentatively, D is TRBD1 or TRBD2 (6 bases each). The CDR3 runs 14 residues. The germline CDR1 and CDR2 sequences are MNHEY and SVGEGT. V was trimmed by 8 bases and J by 4 bases, leaving 18 bases between them. CDR3 sequence: CASGQAGRGYEQYF. In DNA form, the CDR3 reads TGTGCCAGCGGCCAAGCGGGCAGGGGATACGAGCAGTACTTC.

This clonotype was recorded at least ten times. This chain uses TRBV4-2 with TRBJ2-1, with D unclear. The CDR3 extends over 15 amino acids. Germline CDR1 LGHNA, CDR2 YNFKEQ. V dropped 0 bases and J dropped 3 bases, with 9 bases sitting between them. CDR3 DNA: TGTGCCAGCAGCCAAGATCTACAAGTCTACAATGAGCAGTTCTTC. It specifies CASSQDLQVYNEQFF.

The chain is built from TRBV5-4 and TRBJ1-4; no reliable D call. This CDR3 is built from 13 residues. V was trimmed by 5 bases and J by 8 bases, leaving 13 bases between them. Per germline, CDR1 SGHNT and CDR2 YYREEE (reference sequence). The CDR3 coding sequence is TGTGCCAGCAGTTTCGACGAGCGGGAAAAACTGTTTTTT. This encodes CASSFDEREKLFF.

This chain links TRBV20-1 with TRBJ2-7; TRBD2 aligns across 9 bases. J gave up 7 bases and V 1 base, and 11 bases lay outside the gene matches. The CDR3 sequence is 15 residues long. In germline, CDR1 is DFQATT, CDR2 SNEGSKA (reference sequence). The CDR3 here is CSARVTSGPGNEQYF. For the CDR3, the DNA is TGCAGTGCTAGAGTAACTAGCGGGCCCGGAAATGAGCAGTACTTC.

This clonotype was seen more than once but under ten times. The chain is built from TRBV4-3 and TRBJ2-7, with D unresolved. Between the trimmed V and J ends, which lost 0 bases and 5 bases, there was a span of 14 bases. The CDR3 spans 15 residues. CDR1 is LGHNA and CDR2 is YSLEER in the germline V gene. CDR3 region: CASSQDFRTTDEQYF. The CDR3 DNA is TGCGCCAGCAGCCAAGATTTCAGGACCACCGACGAGCAGTACTTC.

The genes are TRBV12-3 or TRBV12-4 and TRBJ2-7; no definite D call. The CDR3 has 12 residues. V was shortened by 3 bases and J by 4 bases, with 7 bases between the two germline ends. CDR3 residues: CASSLYLYEQYF. CDR3 DNA sequence: TGTGCCAGCAGTTTGTACCTTTACGAGCAGTACTTC.

CDR3 DNA sequence: TGTGCCAGCACCAAGAAACAGGGGAATGAAAAACTGTTTTTT. As protein: CASTKKQGNEKLFF. The chain combines TRBV7-2 with TRBJ1-4; 7 bases agree with TRBD1. The CDR3 is made up of 14 amino acids. Germline loops: CDR1 SGHTA, CDR2 FQGNSA. The J segment lost 5 bases and the V segment lost 7 bases, leaving 7 bases of the junction unmatched.

On this clonotype: An end of the junction does not agree with germline; a read error may underlie this. V gene TRBV30 combines with J gene TRBJ2-5, with 9 bases that match TRBD2. Germline values: CDR1 GTSNPN, CDR2 SVGIG (reference sequence). The CDR3 spans 18 residues. The CDR3, as DNA: TGTGCCCGGAGTGGTCAAAATAGCGGGGGCTTCTCCCGAGAGACCCAGTACTTC. Residues: CARSGQNSGGFSRETQYF.

The chain is built from TRBV12-3 or TRBV12-4 and TRBJ2-7, with 7 bases lining up with TRBD2. CDR3 length equals 13 residues. J gave up 5 bases and V 2 bases, and 3 bases lay outside the gene matches. The CDR3 region has the DNA TGTGCCAGCAGTTTATGGGAGGGGAACGAGCAGTACTTC. It is translated as CASSLWEGNEQYF.